The 17 T cell receptor beta chains given below trace back to one sample, sequenced in a study of T-cell memory formation after mild COVID-19. MiXCR was run by TCRdb on the 5' RACE reads, yielding one entry per CDR3 protein. The table has 300,000 to 350,000 distinct CDR3 sequences, roughly a fifth seen once; the top ten hold more than 20%. Sequences were obtained from PBMCs or a T cell subset sorted from them (not recorded which). These receptors all stem from a man between 18 and 29 years old who had mild COVID-19 (a few samples of this study predate the infection). Cell type and time point are not known.

The CDR3 bases are TGTGCCAGCGTCGGGGGGCCGGGTGAAAAACTGTTTTTT. It is translated as CASVGGPGEKLFF. V usage is TRBV12-3 or TRBV12-4 and J usage is TRBJ1-4, with D possibly being TRBD1 (6 bases). V lost 8 bases, J lost 7 bases, and 14 bases lay in between. CDR3 size: 13 residues.

This clonotype was counted a few times. This chain uses TRBV7-3 with TRBJ2-3, with TRBD1 as a possible D gene (5 bases). The CDR3 is 15 residues long. The germline V and J ends were trimmed by 5 bases and 6 bases, with 18 bases remaining between them. Germline V gene sequence: CDR1 SGHTA, CDR2 FQGTGA. The CDR3 DNA reads TGTGCCAGCAGCCGCTTGGGCGGAGCAGGGGATACGCAGTATTTT. This codes for CASSRLGGAGDTQYF.

The chain carries TRBV5-8 and TRBJ2-1; D uncertain. This CDR3 spans 16 amino acids. CDR1 SGHTS and CDR2 YDEGEE come from the germline V gene. The V end lost 0 bases, the J end lost 6 bases, and 16 bases lay between the germline ends. The CDR3 DNA follows: TGTGCCAGCAGCTTGGGTTGGTTGGCTCCAGCCAATGAGCAGTTCTTC. It encodes CASSLGWLAPANEQFF.

The rearrangement links TRBV12-3 or TRBV12-4 to TRBJ2-2; D uncertain. The V end lost 8 bases, the J end lost 3 bases, and 13 bases lay between the germline ends. This CDR3 spans 14 amino acids. This CDR3 reads CASAVWEYTGELFF. CDR3 bases: TGTGCCAGCGCGGTCTGGGAATACACCGGGGAGCTGTTTTTT.

This clonotype occurred a few times. This rearrangement joins TRBV5-1 to TRBJ1-1; D remains ambiguous. This CDR3 has 16 residues. Germline V gene data show CDR1 as SGHRS and CDR2 as YFSETQ. V gave up 0 bases and J gave up 3 bases, with 15 bases separating them. CDR3: CASSLVRDSKDTEAFF. CDR3 DNA sequence: TGCGCCAGCAGCTTGGTTCGGGATTCGAAGGACACTGAAGCTTTCTTT.

This clonotype came up a few times. This chain uses TRBV6-1 with TRBJ2-7; the D gene could be TRBD1 or TRBD2 (5 bases each). This CDR3 has 14 residues. V was pared by 3 bases and J by 6 bases, with 15 bases between. CDR1 MNHNS and CDR2 SASEGT come from the germline V gene. This CDR3 is CASSEFGTPGEQYV. The CDR3, as DNA: TGTGCCAGCAGTGAGTTCGGGACGCCTGGCGAGCAGTACGTC.

This clonotype came up a few times. The gene calls are TRBV4-3 and TRBJ1-6; D gene ambiguous. Per germline, CDR1 LGHNA and CDR2 YSLEER. V was pared by 0 bases and J by 8 bases, with 11 bases between. The CDR3 extends over 15 amino acids. The CDR3 region is CASSQDRAGDSPLHF. Here the CDR3 DNA reads TGCGCCAGCAGCCAAGATCGGGCAGGAGATTCACCCCTCCACTTT.

This clonotype showed up just a few times. This rearrangement joins TRBV6-5 to TRBJ2-3, with TRBD2 matching over 7 bases. The CDR3 consists of 14 residues. The germline gives CDR1 MNHEY, CDR2 SVGAGI. Trimming cost V 2 bases and J 6 bases; bases outside gene matches: 5. CDR3 amino acids: CASSYREGSDTQYF. As DNA, the CDR3 is TGTGCCAGCAGTTACAGGGAGGGTTCGGATACGCAGTATTTT.

This clonotype was detected only a few times. A junction end diverges from the germline sequence, so it may reflect a read error. The rearrangement uses TRBV7-9 and TRBJ1-1, with D perhaps TRBD1 (5 bases). CDR1 is SEHNR and CDR2 is FQNEAQ in the germline V gene (reference sequence). CDR3 size: 16 residues. The DNA of the CDR3 is TGTGCCAGCAGCTTTGGGGGTGGACGGGGGAACTCTGAAGCTTTCTTT. It translates to CASSFGGGRGNSEAFF. Together with reference TRBV7-9 and TRBJ1-1, the CDR3 gives the full variable domain: DTGVSQNPRHKITKRGQNVTFRCDPISEHNRLYWYRQTLGQGPEFLTYFQNEAQLEKSRLLSDRFSAERPKGSFSTLEIQRTEQGDSAMYLCASSFGGGRGNSEAFFGQGTRLTVV.

The chain carries TRBV12-3 or TRBV12-4 and TRBJ2-2; 8 nucleotides line up with TRBD2. The CDR3 has 14 amino acids. V lost 5 bases to trimming and J lost 5 bases; unmatched junction nucleotides: 4. The CDR3, as DNA: TGTGCCAGCAGTCCGGGGGGGGTAACCGGGGAGCTGTTTTTT. Its protein is CASSPGGVTGELFF.

This clonotype was recorded at least ten times. The gene calls are TRBV7-2 and TRBJ1-2; D uncertain. The CDR3 spans 13 residues. The germline gives CDR1 SGHTA, CDR2 FQGNSA. V was cut by 5 bases and J by 4 bases, with 11 bases left in between. As DNA, the CDR3 is TGTGCCAGCAGCCCTACTTCGGGCTATGGCTACACCTTC. It is translated as CASSPTSGYGYTF. Based on the CDR3 plus reference TRBV7-2 and TRBJ1-2, the full variable domain is GAGVSQSPSNKVTEKGKDVELRCDPISGHTALYWYRQSLGQGLEFLIYFQGNSAPDKSGLPSDRFSAERTGGSVSTLTIQRTQQEDSAVYLCASSPTSGYGYTFGSGTRLTVV.

The chain uses TRBV28 and TRBJ1-2; D is uncertain. V lost 3 bases to trimming and J lost 0 bases, with 11 bases between them. This CDR3 spans 15 amino acids. From germline, CDR1 is MDHEN and CDR2 SYDVKM. The CDR3 nucleotides read TGTGCCAGCAGTTTCACGGCCTTAGCTAACTATGGCTACACCTTC. As protein: CASSFTALANYGYTF.

The chain joins TRBV28 to TRBJ2-7; no definite D call. V was clipped by 2 bases and J by 2 bases, with 7 bases between them. Per the germline V gene, CDR1 is MDHEN and CDR2 is SYDVKM. The CDR3 spans 13 residues. The CDR3 bases are TGTGCCAGCAGTTTAGGGGTCCCCTACGAGCAGTACGTC. This encodes CASSLGVPYEQYV.

The chain combines TRBV29-1 with TRBJ2-5; D is possibly TRBD1 (6 bases). The V gene's germline CDR1 is SQVTM and CDR2 ANQGSEA. CDR3 length: 12 residues. V lost 4 bases and J 4 bases, leaving 10 bases between the germline ends. The CDR3 spells CSVARGRETQYF. The CDR3 region has the DNA TGCAGCGTTGCCAGGGGTCGAGAGACCCAGTACTTC.

In its sample, this clonotype was seen a few times. The chain has TRBV29-1 and TRBJ2-1, with TRBD2 matching over 9 bases. The germline CDR1 and CDR2 sequences are SQVTM and ANQGSEA. The CDR3 totals 16 residues. The trim removed 7 bases at V and 2 bases at J, leaving 12 bases unmatched. In nucleotides, the CDR3 is TGCAGCGGTCACACGCGGGGGGGGAGCGCCTACAATGAGCAGTTCTTC. This codes for CSGHTRGGSAYNEQFF.

V is TRBV9 and J is TRBJ1-1; 8 bases fit TRBD1. V shed 3 bases, J shed 1 base, and the junction held 5 bases outside the gene matches. The germline CDR1 and CDR2 sequences are SGDLS and YYNGEE. CDR3 length: 15 residues. The CDR3 sequence: CASSGTGQTNTEAFF. The CDR3 nucleotides are TGTGCCAGCAGCGGGACAGGGCAGACGAACACTGAAGCTTTCTTT.

The rearrangement uses TRBV19 and TRBJ2-2; D unclear. The germline CDR1 and CDR2 sequences are LNHDA and SQIVND (reference sequence). The CDR3 length is 11 residues. The V end was cut by 2 bases, the J end by 6 bases, with 1 base between. The CDR3 reads CASSIPGELFF. CDR3 sequence (DNA): TGTGCCAGTAGTATACCCGGGGAGCTGTTTTTT. The full variable domain, its missing parts supplied by reference TRBV19 and TRBJ2-2, is DGGITQSPKYLFRKEGQNVTLSCEQNLNHDAMYWYRQDPGQGLRLIYYSQIVNDFQKGDIAEGYSVSREKKESFPLTVTSAQKNPTAFYLCASSIPGELFFGEGSRLTVL.